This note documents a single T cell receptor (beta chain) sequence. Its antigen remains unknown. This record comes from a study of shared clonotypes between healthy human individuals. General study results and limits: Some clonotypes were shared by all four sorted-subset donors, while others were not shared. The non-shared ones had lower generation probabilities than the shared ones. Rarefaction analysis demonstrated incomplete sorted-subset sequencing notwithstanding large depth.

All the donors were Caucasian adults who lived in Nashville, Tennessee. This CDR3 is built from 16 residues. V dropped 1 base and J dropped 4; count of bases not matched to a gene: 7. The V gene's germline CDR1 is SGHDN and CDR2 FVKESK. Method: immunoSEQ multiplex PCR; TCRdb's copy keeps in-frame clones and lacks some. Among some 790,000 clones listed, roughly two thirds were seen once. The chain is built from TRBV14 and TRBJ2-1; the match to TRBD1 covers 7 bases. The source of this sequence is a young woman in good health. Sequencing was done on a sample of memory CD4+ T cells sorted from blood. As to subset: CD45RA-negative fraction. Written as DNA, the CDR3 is TGTGCCAGCAGCCAAGTTCTCGGGACAGTTTACAATGAGCAGTTCTTC. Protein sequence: CASSQVLGTVYNEQFF.